The clone carrying this TCR beta chain was recorded a few times. What it recognizes is unknown. The data derive from a study of beta chain features in type 1 diabetes. About the research overall: Age and gender were similar between patients and healthy donors, as were cell yields. Investigators examined more than 90 million sorted cells across all samples.

Study observations and caveats: When Type 1 diabetes patients were examined, their TCRB CDR3s proved moderately but significantly shorter in all four CD4+ subsets. There were fewer insertions and more deletions at the VDJ junctions of type 1 diabetes patients.

The whole isolated RNA underwent reverse transcription, so sequencing captured expressed TCRB transcripts. Measured with immunoSEQ multiplex PCR; TCRdb has only the in-frame clones, and not every one. Here the sample spans more than 300,000 clones, 9.3% being singletons. The single heparinised draw taken from each donor contained about 110 mL of blood on average. The V end was cut by 5 bases, the J end by 8 bases, with 10 bases between. The CDR3 extends over 11 amino acids. Germline assignment: CDR1 SGHDT and CDR2 YYEEEE. The sequencing input was central memory CD4+ T cells from blood. The sequence was obtained from a man aged 30-40 years with type 1 diabetes. The V call is TRBV5-6, the J call TRBJ1-2; D remains unclear. The CDR3 sequence: CASRKGPGYTF. As DNA, the CDR3 is TGTGCCAGCAGGAAAGGTCCCGGCTACACCTTC. Full variable domain (outside the CDR3, taken from reference TRBV5-6 and TRBJ1-2): DAGVTQSPTHLIKTRGQQVTLRCSPKSGHDTVSWYQQALGQGPQFIFQYYEEEERQRGNFPDRFSGHQFPNYSSELNVNALLLGDSALYLCASRKGPGYTFGSGTRLTVV.